The sequence of this T cell receptor beta chain was determined in a study of T cells in localized non-small cell lung cancer. Study-level findings and limits: Uninvolved adjacent lung had higher T cell clonality than tumor and all other tissues. Because sequencing included only one region (of the tumor), heterogeneity remains possible. A median 57 of the top 100 tumor clones appeared in adjacent lung.

TCRdb keeps only in-frame clones here, not all; method: immunoSEQ multiplex PCR. The table records 2,500 to 3,500 clones, approximately 18% of them present only once. The CDR3 sequence is 15 residues long. CDR1 MDHEN and CDR2 SYDVKM come from the germline V gene. V gave up 2 bases and J gave up 0 bases; unmatched junction bases: 4. This clone was found a few times. Its cognate antigen is unknown. V usage is TRBV28 and J usage is TRBJ2-7, with 7 nucleotides matching TRBD2. The TCR sequence derives from a man aged 40 to 70 with stage I lung adenocarcinoma. The starting material was lung tumor tissue, obtained before any cancer treatment. CDR3 residues: CASSLAGESSYEQYV. CDR3 DNA sequence: TGTGCCAGCAGTTTAGCGGGGGAGAGCTCCTACGAGCAGTACGTC.